This T cell receptor beta chain appears in the sequencing data of a study of shared clonotypes between healthy human individuals. Method: immunoSEQ multiplex PCR; TCRdb's copy keeps in-frame clones and lacks some. Of approximately 2.3 million clones listed, 85% to 95% are singletons. CDR3 size: 16 residues. The J segment lost 3 bases and the V segment lost 3 bases, leaving 8 bases of the junction unmatched. Germline V gives CDR1 MGHDK, CDR2 SYGVNS. Input material: naive CD4+ T cells from PBMCs. Subset noted: CD45RA+ positively selected. The V and J genes are TRBV25-1 and TRBJ2-1; 7 nucleotides match TRBD1. This TCR was recovered from a man between 18 and 35 years old in good health. Some clones in this sample may be carry-over from other donors' samples. CDR3 sequence reads: CASSDSTGQNYNEQFF. In DNA form, the CDR3 reads TGTGCCAGCAGTGACAGCACGGGACAGAACTACAATGAGCAGTTCTTC.